Listed below are T cell receptor beta chains from one sample, sequenced in a study of blood T cell repertoires in COVID-19. The data were produced by immunoSEQ multiplex PCR, yet TCRdb's version contains in-frame clones alone and is incomplete. The sample carries fewer than 300,000 clones, about 89% recorded once. Specimen: peripheral blood. The receptors shown here come from a man aged 25 to 40 with acute or convalescent COVID-19. Each CDR3 is given with its conserved first and last residue. Each record gives: J gene, D gene, V gene, clone size, CDR3 protein, CDR3 DNA. A D gene is named only where the DNA matches it firmly. Only part of the rows carry a size: once, few, many, or a class if the clone is expanded.

j_call: TRBJ2-4
d_call: TRBD1
v_call: TRBV7-9
clone_size: once
cdr3_aa: CASSSDRGLEAKNIQYF
cdr3_nt: TGTGCCAGCAGCTCGGACAGGGGGCTTGAGGCCAAAAACATTCAGTACTTC

j_call: TRBJ1-6
d_call: -
v_call: TRBV2
clone_size: -
cdr3_aa: CASSAQGSYNSPLHF
cdr3_nt: TGTGCCAGCAGTGCCCAGGGCAGCTATAATTCACCCCTCCACTTT

j_call: TRBJ2-2
d_call: -
v_call: TRBV29-1
clone_size: -
cdr3_aa: CSVVAGEGELFF
cdr3_nt: TGCAGCGTTGTTGCAGGGGAAGGGGAGCTGTTTTTT

j_call: TRBJ1-2
d_call: -
v_call: TRBV6-1
clone_size: -
cdr3_aa: CASSEPGIINYGYTF
cdr3_nt: TGTGCCAGCAGTGAGCCAGGAATAATCAACTATGGCTACACCTTC

j_call: TRBJ1-1
d_call: TRBD1
v_call: TRBV6-5
clone_size: -
cdr3_aa: CASRGTGSYTEAFF
cdr3_nt: TGTGCCAGCAGGGGGACAGGGTCCTACACTGAAGCTTTCTTT

j_call: TRBJ1-1
d_call: TRBD1
v_call: TRBV7-9
clone_size: -
cdr3_aa: CASSGPGTGSTEAFF
cdr3_nt: TGTGCCAGCAGCGGTCCCGGGACAGGGAGCACTGAAGCTTTCTTT

j_call: TRBJ2-3
d_call: -
v_call: TRBV7-9
clone_size: -
cdr3_aa: CASSHRAGIATDTQYF
cdr3_nt: TGTGCCAGCAGCCATCGGGCGGGTATTGCCACAGATACGCAGTATTTT

j_call: TRBJ1-1
d_call: -
v_call: TRBV7-9
clone_size: -
cdr3_aa: CASSLAEAAVGAFF
cdr3_nt: TGTGCCAGCAGCTTAGCGGAGGCTGCGGTCGGTGCTTTCTTT

j_call: TRBJ1-1
d_call: -
v_call: TRBV11-3
clone_size: -
cdr3_aa: CASSLVQGQEAFF
cdr3_nt: TGTGCCAGCAGCTTAGTTCAGGGCCAGGAAGCTTTCTTT

j_call: TRBJ1-2
d_call: -
v_call: TRBV7-9
clone_size: -
cdr3_aa: CASSASGRGGGYTF
cdr3_nt: TGTGCCAGCAGCGCAAGTGGACGGGGAGGTGGCTACACCTTC

j_call: TRBJ1-2
d_call: -
v_call: TRBV25-1
clone_size: -
cdr3_aa: CASNESGRRGGYTF
cdr3_nt: TGTGCCAGCAATGAATCAGGGCGGCGGGGTGGCTACACCTTC

j_call: TRBJ1-1
d_call: TRBD1
v_call: TRBV5-4
clone_size: -
cdr3_aa: CASGERDRLSEAFF
cdr3_nt: TGTGCCAGCGGGGAAAGGGACAGGCTAAGTGAAGCTTTCTTT

j_call: TRBJ1-1
d_call: -
v_call: TRBV7-9
clone_size: -
cdr3_aa: CASSAMTLLRGTEAFF
cdr3_nt: TGTGCCAGCAGCGCAATGACGCTCCTGCGGGGCACTGAAGCTTTCTTT

j_call: TRBJ1-4
d_call: -
v_call: TRBV7-6
clone_size: -
cdr3_aa: CASSPRVATNEKLFF
cdr3_nt: TGTGCCAGCAGCCCTCGGGTTGCAACTAATGAAAAACTGTTTTTT

j_call: TRBJ2-6
d_call: -
v_call: TRBV9
clone_size: -
cdr3_aa: CASSVEGTGANVLTF
cdr3_nt: TGTGCCAGCAGCGTAGAAGGGACAGGGGCCAACGTCCTGACTTTC

j_call: TRBJ1-5
d_call: -
v_call: TRBV18
clone_size: -
cdr3_aa: CASSPGRERSTVHF
cdr3_nt: TGTGCCAGCTCACCAGGACGGGAAAGATCCACAGTGCATTTT

j_call: TRBJ1-2
d_call: TRBD1
v_call: TRBV28
clone_size: -
cdr3_aa: CANSDRVRGYTF
cdr3_nt: TGTGCCAATTCGGACAGGGTTCGTGGCTACACCTTC

j_call: TRBJ2-5
d_call: TRBD2
v_call: TRBV4-1
clone_size: -
cdr3_aa: CASSQGVLAGEKETQYF
cdr3_nt: TGCGCCAGCAGCCAAGGGGTACTAGCGGGGGAAAAAGAGACCCAGTACTTC

j_call: TRBJ1-6
d_call: TRBD1
v_call: TRBV19
clone_size: -
cdr3_aa: CASSMDRYNSPLHF
cdr3_nt: TGTGCCAGTAGTATGGACAGGTATAATTCACCCCTCCACTTT

j_call: TRBJ1-6
d_call: TRBD1
v_call: TRBV5-1
clone_size: -
cdr3_aa: CASSSTGPFDSPLHF
cdr3_nt: TGCGCCAGCAGCTCGACAGGGCCTTTTGACTCACCCCTCCACTTT

j_call: TRBJ2-3
d_call: TRBD1
v_call: TRBV6-4
clone_size: -
cdr3_aa: CASSEGTGKDTQYF
cdr3_nt: TGTGCCAGCAGTGAGGGGACAGGGAAAGATACGCAGTATTTT

j_call: TRBJ1-4
d_call: -
v_call: TRBV5-1
clone_size: -
cdr3_aa: CASSFYTNEKLFF
cdr3_nt: TGCGCCAGCAGCTTCTATACTAATGAAAAACTGTTTTTT

j_call: TRBJ1-5
d_call: -
v_call: TRBV5-1
clone_size: -
cdr3_aa: CASSLRGDQPQHF
cdr3_nt: TGCGCCAGCAGCCTCCGGGGGGATCAGCCCCAGCATTTT

j_call: TRBJ1-4
d_call: TRBD1
v_call: TRBV29-1
clone_size: -
cdr3_aa: CSVGGTGGYEKLFF
cdr3_nt: TGCAGCGTTGGCGGGACAGGGGGATATGAAAAACTGTTTTTT

j_call: TRBJ2-7
d_call: -
v_call: TRBV6-1
clone_size: -
cdr3_aa: CASSEGLMRAYEQYF
cdr3_nt: TGTGCCAGCAGTGAAGGGCTCATGAGGGCCTACGAGCAGTACTTC

j_call: TRBJ2-3
d_call: -
v_call: TRBV24-1
clone_size: -
cdr3_aa: CATAEAGSADTQYF
cdr3_nt: TGTGCCACCGCTGAAGCCGGGAGTGCAGATACGCAGTATTTT